One TCR beta chain is described in this entry. The sample originates from a study of control samples from healthy donors and cancer patients. CDR1 SGDLS and CDR2 YYNGEE come from the germline V gene. V shed 3 bases and J shed 5 bases, with 13 bases lying between them. The CDR3 loop spans 14 amino acids. Profiled with immunoSEQ multiplex PCR; TCRdb holds only in-frame clones, not every one. Of some 250,000 clones listed, approximately 80% are singletons. The sequenced sample consisted of PBMCs. The origin of this receptor is a woman aged 55-70 years with lung cancer. The chain is built from TRBV9 and TRBJ2-3; no clear D gene. The CDR3 DNA reads TGTGCCAGCAGCGCCCAGGAGAGGTTAGATACGCAGTATTTT. Its translation is CASSAQERLDTQYF.